These T cell receptor beta chains were read from a single sample in a study of T-cell reconstitution after alpha-beta-depleted transplantation in children. TCRdb analysed the PCR reads with MiXCR anew, one entry per CDR3 protein. The sample includes around 600,000 distinct CDR3 sequences, about 10% of them seen just once. The material was PBMCs from the stem cell graft donor, obtained from the stem cell graft. The receptors originated from a human donor who donated a stem cell graft to a child with acute myeloid leukemia. Both conserved end residues are part of each CDR3. D genes are given only for firm matches. Expanded clones are given a class, and other clones once, few, many or no size at all.

J gene: TRBJ2-1
D gene: TRBD2
clone size: .
V gene: TRBV20-1
CDR3 protein: CSAPLASGSSYNEQFF
CDR3 DNA: TGCAGTGCCCCCCTGGCTAGCGGAAGCTCCTACAATGAGCAGTTCTTC

J gene: TRBJ2-5
D gene: TRBD2
clone size: .
V gene: TRBV3-1
CDR3 protein: CASSRSISGSEETQYF
CDR3 DNA: TGTGCCAGCAGCCGGTCGATTAGCGGGAGTGAAGAGACCCAGTACTTC

J gene: TRBJ2-1
D gene: .
clone size: .
V gene: TRBV28
CDR3 protein: CASSPLTGKQFF
CDR3 DNA: TGTGCCAGCAGTCCCCTGACTGGGAAGCAGTTCTTC

J gene: TRBJ2-1
D gene: TRBD2
clone size: .
V gene: TRBV20-1
CDR3 protein: CSASGLAGAGSYNEQFF
CDR3 DNA: TGCAGTGCTTCGGGACTAGCGGGAGCGGGGTCCTACAATGAGCAGTTCTTC

J gene: TRBJ2-1
D gene: TRBD2
clone size: .
V gene: TRBV28
CDR3 protein: CASVSRLAGQSSYNEQFF
CDR3 DNA: TGTGCCAGCGTCTCTAGGCTAGCGGGGCAAAGCTCCTACAATGAGCAGTTCTTC

J gene: TRBJ2-1
D gene: .
clone size: few
V gene: TRBV28
CDR3 protein: CASSGGGGGGRNEQFF
CDR3 DNA: TGTGCCAGCAGCGGGGGAGGGGGCGGAGGGAGGAATGAGCAGTTCTTC

J gene: TRBJ2-7
D gene: .
clone size: many
V gene: TRBV29-1
CDR3 protein: CSVRDSLYEQYF
CDR3 DNA: TGCAGCGTGAGGGACTCGCTATACGAGCAGTACTTC

J gene: TRBJ2-7
D gene: .
clone size: .
V gene: TRBV29-1
CDR3 protein: CSADFRGSYEQYF
CDR3 DNA: TGCAGCGCCGACTTTAGGGGATCCTACGAGCAGTACTTC

J gene: TRBJ2-5
D gene: .
clone size: .
V gene: TRBV20-1
CDR3 protein: CSATGDQETQYF
CDR3 DNA: TGCAGTGCTACCGGGGACCAAGAGACCCAGTACTTC

J gene: TRBJ1-4
D gene: .
clone size: many
V gene: TRBV28
CDR3 protein: CASSGRAFSEKLFF
CDR3 DNA: TGTGCCAGCAGTGGCAGAGCCTTTTCTGAAAAACTGTTTTTT

J gene: TRBJ2-5
D gene: TRBD1
clone size: few
V gene: TRBV28
CDR3 protein: CASSFRTGEETQYF
CDR3 DNA: TGTGCCAGCAGTTTCCGGACAGGGGAGGAGACCCAGTACTTC

J gene: TRBJ2-7
D gene: .
clone size: .
V gene: TRBV20-1
CDR3 protein: CSAPVRTAFSYEQYF
CDR3 DNA: TGCAGTGCGCCGGTGCGGACAGCCTTCTCCTACGAGCAGTACTTC

J gene: TRBJ2-1
D gene: TRBD2
clone size: few
V gene: TRBV12-3/TRBV12-4
CDR3 protein: CASTFGTSGYNEQFF
CDR3 DNA: TGTGCCAGCACCTTCGGGACTAGCGGGTACAATGAGCAGTTCTTC

J gene: TRBJ1-1
D gene: .
clone size: many
V gene: TRBV24-1
CDR3 protein: CATSDLKGPMGGEAFF
CDR3 DNA: TGTGCCACCAGTGATTTAAAGGGGCCGATGGGAGGTGAAGCTTTCTTT

J gene: TRBJ2-1
D gene: TRBD2
clone size: few
V gene: TRBV7-2
CDR3 protein: CASSQRRTSGSVNEQFF
CDR3 DNA: TGTGCCAGCAGCCAGCGACGGACTAGCGGGAGTGTCAATGAGCAGTTCTTC

J gene: TRBJ2-1
D gene: TRBD2
clone size: many
V gene: TRBV24-1
CDR3 protein: CATSDPTSGRDNEQFF
CDR3 DNA: TGTGCCACCAGTGACCCGACTAGCGGGAGGGACAATGAGCAGTTCTTC

J gene: TRBJ2-2
D gene: .
clone size: many
V gene: TRBV9
CDR3 protein: CASSVDYGELFF
CDR3 DNA: TGTGCCAGCAGCGTAGACTACGGGGAGCTGTTTTTT

J gene: TRBJ2-5
D gene: .
clone size: many
V gene: TRBV3-1
CDR3 protein: CASSPAQPQETQYF
CDR3 DNA: TGTGCCAGCAGCCCGGCCCAGCCCCAAGAGACCCAGTACTTC

J gene: TRBJ2-1
D gene: TRBD2
clone size: few
V gene: TRBV28
CDR3 protein: CASRTTSGNSEQFF
CDR3 DNA: TGTGCCAGCAGAACTACTAGCGGGAACAGTGAGCAGTTCTTC

J gene: TRBJ1-2
D gene: .
clone size: many
V gene: TRBV24-1
CDR3 protein: CATSESENYGYTF
CDR3 DNA: TGTGCCACCAGTGAATCCGAGAACTATGGCTACACCTTC

J gene: TRBJ2-3
D gene: TRBD2
clone size: many
V gene: TRBV20-1
CDR3 protein: CSASGLAGAAADTQYF
CDR3 DNA: TGCAGTGCTTCGGGACTAGCGGGAGCTGCGGCAGATACGCAGTATTTT

J gene: TRBJ2-7
D gene: TRBD2
clone size: few
V gene: TRBV11-2
CDR3 protein: CASSLVSSGRASEQYF
CDR3 DNA: TGTGCCAGCAGCTTAGTATCTAGCGGGAGGGCATCCGAGCAGTACTTC

J gene: TRBJ2-3
D gene: .
clone size: few
V gene: TRBV12-3/TRBV12-4
CDR3 protein: CASAARTDTQYF
CDR3 DNA: TGTGCCAGCGCCGCGCGCACAGATACGCAGTATTTT

J gene: TRBJ2-2
D gene: .
clone size: many
V gene: TRBV5-1
CDR3 protein: CASSLAAGSTGELFF
CDR3 DNA: TGCGCCAGCAGCTTGGCTGCAGGGTCCACCGGGGAGCTGTTTTTT

J gene: TRBJ2-1
D gene: TRBD2
clone size: .
V gene: TRBV2
CDR3 protein: CASRERGVLVNEQFF
CDR3 DNA: TGTGCCAGCAGGGAGCGGGGGGTATTGGTGAATGAGCAGTTCTTC

J gene: TRBJ2-1
D gene: TRBD1
clone size: .
V gene: TRBV2
CDR3 protein: CASTGQGYNEQFF
CDR3 DNA: TGTGCCAGCACTGGACAGGGGTATAATGAGCAGTTCTTC

J gene: TRBJ2-1
D gene: .
clone size: many
V gene: TRBV14
CDR3 protein: CASSPLIYNEQFF
CDR3 DNA: TGTGCCAGCAGCCCTTTGATCTACAATGAGCAGTTCTTC

J gene: TRBJ2-7
D gene: TRBD2
clone size: .
V gene: TRBV4-2
CDR3 protein: CASSQPPLTSAGKEQYF
CDR3 DNA: TGTGCCAGCAGCCAACCTCCTCTGACTAGCGCTGGTAAGGAGCAGTACTTC

J gene: TRBJ2-1
D gene: TRBD2
clone size: .
V gene: TRBV5-1
CDR3 protein: CASISLAGGYNEQFF
CDR3 DNA: TGCGCCAGCATATCCTTAGCGGGAGGGTACAATGAGCAGTTCTTC

J gene: TRBJ2-3
D gene: TRBD2
clone size: many
V gene: TRBV20-1
CDR3 protein: CSARTSVDTQYF
CDR3 DNA: TGCAGTGCTCGGACTAGCGTGGATACGCAGTATTTT

J gene: TRBJ2-7
D gene: .
clone size: many
V gene: TRBV5-1
CDR3 protein: CASMDSYEQYF
CDR3 DNA: TGCGCCAGCATGGACTCCTACGAGCAGTACTTC

J gene: TRBJ2-1
D gene: .
clone size: many
V gene: TRBV29-1
CDR3 protein: CSVEAGATGAAEQFF
CDR3 DNA: TGCAGCGTTGAAGCGGGGGCTACAGGGGCAGCTGAGCAGTTCTTC

J gene: TRBJ2-2
D gene: TRBD2
clone size: many
V gene: TRBV20-1
CDR3 protein: CSARAGGNTGELFF
CDR3 DNA: TGCAGTGCTAGGGCGGGAGGTAACACCGGGGAGCTGTTTTTT

J gene: TRBJ1-2
D gene: .
clone size: .
V gene: TRBV7-2
CDR3 protein: CASSTKRGGGYGYTF
CDR3 DNA: TGTGCCAGCAGCACTAAAAGGGGGGGTGGCTATGGCTACACCTTC

J gene: TRBJ1-5
D gene: .
clone size: few
V gene: TRBV28
CDR3 protein: CASSPQRGRQPQHF
CDR3 DNA: TGTGCCAGCAGCCCCCAAAGAGGGCGGCAGCCCCAGCATTTT

J gene: TRBJ2-7
D gene: .
clone size: few
V gene: TRBV24-1
CDR3 protein: CATSDPPGVEQYF
CDR3 DNA: TGTGCCACCAGTGATCCGCCGGGGGTCGAGCAGTACTTC

J gene: TRBJ2-5
D gene: .
clone size: many
V gene: TRBV29-1
CDR3 protein: CSVWVQETQYF
CDR3 DNA: TGCAGCGTTTGGGTCCAAGAGACCCAGTACTTC

J gene: TRBJ2-1
D gene: .
clone size: many
V gene: TRBV7-2
CDR3 protein: CASSKRDEQFF
CDR3 DNA: TGTGCCAGCAGCAAGCGGGATGAGCAGTTCTTC

J gene: TRBJ2-3
D gene: .
clone size: few
V gene: TRBV6-2/TRBV6-3
CDR3 protein: CASSWVVTDTQYF
CDR3 DNA: TGTGCCAGCAGTTGGGTGGTCACAGATACGCAGTATTTT

J gene: TRBJ2-5
D gene: .
clone size: few
V gene: TRBV12-3/TRBV12-4
CDR3 protein: CASSLNAGRETQYF
CDR3 DNA: TGTGCCAGCAGTTTAAATGCAGGGCGGGAGACCCAGTACTTC

J gene: TRBJ1-3
D gene: .
clone size: few
V gene: TRBV6-2/TRBV6-3
CDR3 protein: CASSYWFSGNGGSSGNTIYF
CDR3 DNA: TGTGCCAGCAGTTATTGGTTTTCGGGAAACGGGGGATCCTCTGGAAACACCATATATTTT

J gene: TRBJ1-1
D gene: .
clone size: many
V gene: TRBV29-1
CDR3 protein: CSVEVLYGSNTEAFF
CDR3 DNA: TGCAGCGTCGAGGTTCTTTATGGCTCTAACACTGAAGCTTTCTTT

J gene: TRBJ1-3
D gene: .
clone size: few
V gene: TRBV28
CDR3 protein: CASSFGQGPSGNTIYF
CDR3 DNA: TGTGCCAGCAGTTTCGGGCAGGGACCCTCTGGAAACACCATATATTTT

J gene: TRBJ1-2
D gene: TRBD1
clone size: few
V gene: TRBV3-1
CDR3 protein: CASGRATGAGYTF
CDR3 DNA: TGTGCCAGCGGCCGGGCGACAGGGGCTGGCTACACCTTC

J gene: TRBJ2-5
D gene: .
clone size: few
V gene: TRBV15
CDR3 protein: CATSRAGQSRDQYF
CDR3 DNA: TGTGCCACCAGCAGAGCTGGACAGTCAAGAGACCAGTACTTC

J gene: TRBJ2-7
D gene: TRBD1
clone size: few
V gene: TRBV20-1
CDR3 protein: CSASVGQLYEQYF
CDR3 DNA: TGCAGTGCTAGCGTGGGACAGCTCTACGAGCAGTACTTC

J gene: TRBJ1-4
D gene: .
clone size: many
V gene: TRBV6-5
CDR3 protein: CASSYSLGGVREKLFF
CDR3 DNA: TGTGCCAGCAGTTACTCGTTGGGAGGGGTGCGAGAAAAACTGTTTTTT

J gene: TRBJ1-5
D gene: .
clone size: .
V gene: TRBV12-3/TRBV12-4
CDR3 protein: CASSFRTDSNQPQHF
CDR3 DNA: TGTGCCAGCAGTTTTCGGACAGATAGCAATCAGCCCCAGCATTTT

J gene: TRBJ2-7
D gene: .
clone size: .
V gene: TRBV4-1
CDR3 protein: CASSQEASSGEQYF
CDR3 DNA: TGCGCCAGCAGCCAAGAGGCTAGTTCGGGCGAGCAGTACTTC

J gene: TRBJ2-7
D gene: .
clone size: few
V gene: TRBV10-3
CDR3 protein: CAISESKRHYEQYF
CDR3 DNA: TGTGCCATCAGTGAGTCGAAACGGCACTACGAGCAGTACTTC

J gene: TRBJ2-5
D gene: TRBD2
clone size: few
V gene: TRBV20-1
CDR3 protein: CSASGTSGTGETQYF
CDR3 DNA: TGCAGTGCTAGTGGGACTAGCGGAACAGGGGAGACCCAGTACTTC

J gene: TRBJ2-1
D gene: .
clone size: few
V gene: TRBV6-4
CDR3 protein: CASSEGNNEQFF
CDR3 DNA: TGTGCCAGCAGTGAAGGTAACAATGAGCAGTTCTTC

J gene: TRBJ2-7
D gene: .
clone size: many
V gene: TRBV29-1
CDR3 protein: CSVAGPQGPYEQYF
CDR3 DNA: TGCAGCGTTGCGGGGCCCCAGGGCCCCTACGAGCAGTACTTC

J gene: TRBJ2-3
D gene: .
clone size: few
V gene: TRBV12-3/TRBV12-4
CDR3 protein: CASSLWRGADTQYF
CDR3 DNA: TGTGCCAGCAGTTTGTGGCGGGGAGCAGATACGCAGTATTTT